The T cell receptor (beta chain) described here comes from a study of breast tumors, draining lymph nodes, adjacent tissues. Findings and limits, study-wide: That most tumor T cells come from lymph nodes remained unproven. Tumor repertoires ranked between lymph nodes and nontumor tissue in diversity, with V and J gene preferences. Tumor and nontumor repertoires were significantly more similar in luminal-like than in basal-like breast cancer. Findings are consistent with lymph node origin and intratumoral expansion of most tumor T cells.

TCRdb reprocessed the multiplex PCR reads with MiXCR, giving one entry per CDR3 protein. The sample lists 150,000 to 250,000 distinct CDR3 sequences, roughly 31% occurring once. About this clonotype itself: No antigen is known for it.

V trimming: 4 bases; J trimming: 9 bases; junction bases outside the gene matches: 14. The CDR3 has 16 residues. CDR1 and CDR2 from the germline V gene are LGHNA and YSLEER. Samples came from axillary lymph nodes draining the breast cancer. The chain combines TRBV4-3 with TRBJ2-5; TRBD2 agrees at 10 bases. Sequenced material: axillary lymph node tissue. This TCR came from a female donor with breast cancer. Some clones in this sample may be carry-over from other donors' samples. CDR3 amino acids: CASSPTSGALFAAQYF. The DNA of the CDR3 is TGCGCCAGCAGCCCCACTAGCGGGGCTCTTTTTGCGGCCCAGTACTTC.